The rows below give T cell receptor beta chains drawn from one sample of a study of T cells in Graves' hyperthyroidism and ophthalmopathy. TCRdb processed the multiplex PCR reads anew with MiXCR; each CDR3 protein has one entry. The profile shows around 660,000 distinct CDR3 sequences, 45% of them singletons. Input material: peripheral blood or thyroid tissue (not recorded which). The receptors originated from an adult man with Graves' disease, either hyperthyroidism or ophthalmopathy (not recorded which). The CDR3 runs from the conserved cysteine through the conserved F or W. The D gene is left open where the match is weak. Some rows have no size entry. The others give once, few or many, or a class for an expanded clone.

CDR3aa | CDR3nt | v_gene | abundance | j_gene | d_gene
CAWTSTGKDYGYTF | TGTGCCTGGACGTCGACAGGGAAGGACTATGGCTACACCTTC | TRBV7-9 | - | TRBJ1-2 | TRBD1
CAISESGGRSPLHF | TGTGCCATCAGTGAGTCGGGAGGTCGGTCACCCCTCCACTTT | TRBV10-3 | - | TRBJ1-6 | -
CASSYRTGLETQYF | TGCGCCAGCAGCTACCGAACAGGATTAGAGACCCAGTACTTC | TRBV2 | - | TRBJ2-5 | -
CASSPSQLQETQYF | TGTGCCAGCAGCCCCTCACAGTTACAAGAGACCCAGTACTTC | TRBV14 | many | TRBJ2-5 | -
CASSPEPRGNSPLHF | TGTGCCAGCAGTCCCGAACCGAGGGGTAATTCACCCCTCCACTTT | TRBV6-4 | - | TRBJ1-6 | -
CASRGMTGRRGYTF | TGTGCCAGTAGGGGGATGACAGGGCGTCGAGGCTACACCTTC | TRBV19 | - | TRBJ1-2 | TRBD1
CSASDGLNTEAFF | TGCAGTGCTAGTGACGGGCTGAACACTGAAGCTTTCTTT | TRBV20-1 | once | TRBJ1-1 | -
CSVEKAGAGDTEAFF | TGCAGCGTTGAAAAGGCCGGTGCGGGTGACACTGAAGCTTTCTTT | TRBV29-1 | few | TRBJ1-1 | -
CASSLGGNGEPQHF | TGTGCCAGCAGCTTAGGGGGTAATGGGGAGCCCCAGCATTTT | TRBV7-9 | many | TRBJ1-5 | -
CSAREPHGDTEAFF | TGCAGTGCTAGAGAACCGCACGGGGACACTGAAGCTTTCTTT | TRBV20-1 | - | TRBJ1-1 | -
CASSQDQRGMSQYF | TGTGCCAGCAGCCAAGATCAGCGGGGAATGAGCCAGTACTTC | TRBV3-1 | few | TRBJ2-5 | TRBD2
CASSHAGPQPYF | TGTGCCAGCAGTCACGCCGGACCACAACCGTACTTC | TRBV7-8 | few | TRBJ2-5 | -
CASSARQGMNTEAFF | TGTGCCAGCAGTGCTAGACAGGGGATGAACACTGAAGCTTTCTTT | TRBV2 | few | TRBJ1-1 | TRBD1
CASSPGDRGGEKLFF | TGTGCCAGCAGCCCGGGGGACAGGGGAGGTGAAAAACTGTTTTTT | TRBV7-8 | many | TRBJ1-4 | TRBD1
CASTWAGFNYGYTF | TGTGCCAGCACCTGGGCAGGGTTCAACTATGGCTACACCTTC | TRBV6-6 | few | TRBJ1-2 | -
CASSLEAGPSPLHF | TGCGCCAGCAGCTTGGAGGCAGGACCTTCACCCCTCCACTTT | TRBV5-1 | - | TRBJ1-6 | -
CASSVGLVGQGVYGYTF | TGTGCCAGCAGCGTAGGTTTGGTTGGGCAGGGAGTCTATGGCTACACCTTC | TRBV9 | - | TRBJ1-2 | -
CASSRRTGGLLYEQYF | TGTGCCAGCAGCCGGCGGACAGGGGGTCTACTCTACGAGCAGTACTTC | TRBV7-8 | - | TRBJ2-7 | TRBD1
CASSQGFANEKLFF | TGTGCCAGCAGCCAGGGATTCGCTAATGAAAAACTGTTTTTT | TRBV7-2 | - | TRBJ1-4 | -
CASSLSPGGAEGYTF | TGTGCCAGCAGCTTAAGCCCAGGGGGCGCGGAGGGCTACACCTTC | TRBV7-3 | few | TRBJ1-2 | TRBD1
CASSAANTGELFF | TGTGCCAGCAGTGCGGCGAACACCGGGGAGCTGTTTTTT | TRBV25-1 | - | TRBJ2-2 | -
CASTGQAGKGEQYF | TGTGCCAGCACAGGGCAGGCGGGAAAGGGCGAGCAGTACTTC | TRBV7-2 | - | TRBJ2-7 | -